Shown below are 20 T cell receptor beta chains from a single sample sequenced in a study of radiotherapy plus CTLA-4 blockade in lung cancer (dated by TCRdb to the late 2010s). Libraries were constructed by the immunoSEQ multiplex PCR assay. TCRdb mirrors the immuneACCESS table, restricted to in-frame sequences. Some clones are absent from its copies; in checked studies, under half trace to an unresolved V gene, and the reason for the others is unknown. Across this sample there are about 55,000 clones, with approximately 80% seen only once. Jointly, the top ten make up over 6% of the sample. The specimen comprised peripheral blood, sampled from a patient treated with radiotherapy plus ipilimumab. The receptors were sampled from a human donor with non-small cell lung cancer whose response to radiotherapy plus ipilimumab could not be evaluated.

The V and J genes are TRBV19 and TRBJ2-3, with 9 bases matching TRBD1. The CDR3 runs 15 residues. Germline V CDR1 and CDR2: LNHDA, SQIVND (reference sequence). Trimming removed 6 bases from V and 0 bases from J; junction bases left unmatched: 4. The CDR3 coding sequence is TGTGCCAGTAGGACAGGGGGTTTTAGCACAGATACGCAGTATTTT. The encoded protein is CASRTGGFSTDTQYF.

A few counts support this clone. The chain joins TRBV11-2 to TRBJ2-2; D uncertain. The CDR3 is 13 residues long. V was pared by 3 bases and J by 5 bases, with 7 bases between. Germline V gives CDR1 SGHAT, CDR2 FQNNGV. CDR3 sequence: CASSFAGTGELFF. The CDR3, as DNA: TGTGCCAGCAGCTTCGCCGGTACCGGGGAGCTGTTTTTT.

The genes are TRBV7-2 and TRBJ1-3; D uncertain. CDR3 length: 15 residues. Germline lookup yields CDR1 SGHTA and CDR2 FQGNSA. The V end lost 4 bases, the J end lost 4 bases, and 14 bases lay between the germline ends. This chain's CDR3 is CASSSSGFPGNTIYF. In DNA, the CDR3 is TGTGCCAGCAGCTCCTCGGGGTTTCCCGGAAACACCATATATTTT.

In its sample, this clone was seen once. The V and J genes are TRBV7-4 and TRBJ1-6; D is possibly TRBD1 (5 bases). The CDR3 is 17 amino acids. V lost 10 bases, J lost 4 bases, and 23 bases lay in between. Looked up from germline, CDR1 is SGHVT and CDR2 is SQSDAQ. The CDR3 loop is CAIISTGRASYNSPLHF. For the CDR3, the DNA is TGTGCCATCATAAGCACGGGCAGGGCGAGTTATAATTCACCCCTCCACTTT.

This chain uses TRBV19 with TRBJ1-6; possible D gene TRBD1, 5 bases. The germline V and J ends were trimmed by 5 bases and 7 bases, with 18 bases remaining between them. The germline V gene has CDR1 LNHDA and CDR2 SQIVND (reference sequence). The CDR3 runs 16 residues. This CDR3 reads CASSLLGWDSNSPLHF. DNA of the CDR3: TGTGCCAGTAGTCTCCTCGGTTGGGACTCAAATTCACCCCTCCACTTT.

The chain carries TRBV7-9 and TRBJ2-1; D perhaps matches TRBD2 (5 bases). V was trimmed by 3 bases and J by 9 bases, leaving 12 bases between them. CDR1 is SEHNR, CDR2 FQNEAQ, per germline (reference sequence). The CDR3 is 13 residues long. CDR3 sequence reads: CASSFSARIEQFF. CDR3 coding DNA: TGTGCCAGCAGCTTTAGCGCCCGGATTGAGCAGTTCTTC.

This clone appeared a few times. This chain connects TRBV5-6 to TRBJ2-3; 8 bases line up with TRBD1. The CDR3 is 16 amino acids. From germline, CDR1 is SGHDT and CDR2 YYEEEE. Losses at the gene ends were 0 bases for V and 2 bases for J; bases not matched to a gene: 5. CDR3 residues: CASSLVPQGATDTQYF. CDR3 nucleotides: TGTGCCAGCAGCTTGGTTCCGCAGGGGGCCACAGATACGCAGTATTTT.

CDR3: CASRGQTSSYNEQFF. Here the CDR3 DNA reads TGCGCCAGCAGAGGACAAACGAGCTCCTACAATGAGCAGTTCTTC. The chain carries TRBV5-1 and TRBJ2-1, with a weak D call TRBD1 (5 bases). Trimming stripped 5 bases from V and 0 bases from J, with 12 bases between. Germline V CDR1 and CDR2: SGHRS, YFSETQ. The CDR3 is 15 amino acids.

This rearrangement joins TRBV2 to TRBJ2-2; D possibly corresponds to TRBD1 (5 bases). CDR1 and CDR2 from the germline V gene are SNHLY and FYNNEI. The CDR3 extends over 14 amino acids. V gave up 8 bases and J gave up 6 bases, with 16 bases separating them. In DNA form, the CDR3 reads TGTGCCAGCCGCCTTGACAGCACCGCCGGGGAGCTGTTTTTT. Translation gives CASRLDSTAGELFF.

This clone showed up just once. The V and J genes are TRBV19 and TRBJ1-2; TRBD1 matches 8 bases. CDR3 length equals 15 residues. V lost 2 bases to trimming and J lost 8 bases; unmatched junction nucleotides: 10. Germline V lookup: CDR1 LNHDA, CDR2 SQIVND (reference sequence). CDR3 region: CASSISRGQGNGYTF. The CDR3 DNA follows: TGTGCCAGTAGTATATCCCGCGGACAGGGAAACGGCTACACCTTC.

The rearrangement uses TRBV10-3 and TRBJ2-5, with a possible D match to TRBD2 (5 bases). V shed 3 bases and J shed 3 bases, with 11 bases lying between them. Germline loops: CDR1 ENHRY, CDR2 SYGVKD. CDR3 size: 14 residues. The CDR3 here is CAISDGLNKETQYF. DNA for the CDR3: TGTGCCATCAGTGACGGACTGAACAAAGAGACCCAGTACTTC.

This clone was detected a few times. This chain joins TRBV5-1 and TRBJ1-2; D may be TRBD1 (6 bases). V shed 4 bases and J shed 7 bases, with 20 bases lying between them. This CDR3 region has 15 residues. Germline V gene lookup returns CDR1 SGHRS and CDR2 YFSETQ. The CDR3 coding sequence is TGCGCCAGCAGCAGGGACGCCGGGACAAAAACTGGCTACACCTTC. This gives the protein CASSRDAGTKTGYTF. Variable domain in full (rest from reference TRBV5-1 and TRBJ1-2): KAGVTQTPRYLIKTRGQQVTLSCSPISGHRSVSWYQQTPGQGLQFLFEYFSETQRNKGNFPGRFSGRQFSNSRSEMNVSTLELGDSALYLCASSRDAGTKTGYTFGSGTRLTVV.

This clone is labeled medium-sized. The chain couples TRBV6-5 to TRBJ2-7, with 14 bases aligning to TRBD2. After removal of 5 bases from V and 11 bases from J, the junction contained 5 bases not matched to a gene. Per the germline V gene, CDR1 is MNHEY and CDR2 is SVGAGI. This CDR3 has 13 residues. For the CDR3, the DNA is TGTGCCAGCAGTGTGACTAGCGGGAGGGCCGAGTACTTC. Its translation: CASSVTSGRAEYF.

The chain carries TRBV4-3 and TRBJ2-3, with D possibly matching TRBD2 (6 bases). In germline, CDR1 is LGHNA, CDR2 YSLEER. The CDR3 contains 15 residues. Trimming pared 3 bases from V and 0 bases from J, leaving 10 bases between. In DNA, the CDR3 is TGCGCCAGCAGCCAGGGGGGATTTAGCACAGATACGCAGTATTTT. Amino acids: CASSQGGFSTDTQYF.

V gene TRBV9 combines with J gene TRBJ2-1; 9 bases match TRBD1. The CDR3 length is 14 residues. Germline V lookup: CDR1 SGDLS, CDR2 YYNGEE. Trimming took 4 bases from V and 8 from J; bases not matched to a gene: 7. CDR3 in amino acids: CASSTGGWSDEQFF. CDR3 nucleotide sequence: TGTGCCAGCAGCACAGGGGGCTGGAGCGATGAGCAGTTCTTC. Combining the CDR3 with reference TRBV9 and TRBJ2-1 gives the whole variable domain DSGVTQTPKHLITATGQRVTLRCSPRSGDLSVYWYQQSLDQGLQFLIQYYNGEERAKGNILERFSAQQFPDLHSELNLSSLELGDSALYFCASSTGGWSDEQFFGPGTRLTVL.

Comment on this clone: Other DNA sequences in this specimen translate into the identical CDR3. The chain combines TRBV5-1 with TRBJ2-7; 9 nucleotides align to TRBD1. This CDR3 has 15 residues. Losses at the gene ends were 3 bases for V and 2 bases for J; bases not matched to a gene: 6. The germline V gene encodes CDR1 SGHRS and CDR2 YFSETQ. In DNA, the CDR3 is TGCGCCAGCAGCTGGGGGGACAGGGCGGCCTACGAGCAGTACTTC. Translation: CASSWGDRAAYEQYF.

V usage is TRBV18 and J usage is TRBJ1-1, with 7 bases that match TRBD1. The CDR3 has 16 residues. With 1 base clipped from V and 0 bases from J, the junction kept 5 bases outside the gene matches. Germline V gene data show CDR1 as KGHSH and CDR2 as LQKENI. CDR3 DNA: TGTGCCAGCTCACCACGCCAGGGGACAGTGAACACTGAAGCTTTCTTT. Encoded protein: CASSPRQGTVNTEAFF.

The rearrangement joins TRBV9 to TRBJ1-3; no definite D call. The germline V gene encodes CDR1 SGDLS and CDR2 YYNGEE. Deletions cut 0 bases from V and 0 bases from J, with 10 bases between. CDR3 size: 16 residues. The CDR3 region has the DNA TGTGCCAGCAGCGTAGGAATTACAGACTCTGGAAACACCATATATTTT. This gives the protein CASSVGITDSGNTIYF.

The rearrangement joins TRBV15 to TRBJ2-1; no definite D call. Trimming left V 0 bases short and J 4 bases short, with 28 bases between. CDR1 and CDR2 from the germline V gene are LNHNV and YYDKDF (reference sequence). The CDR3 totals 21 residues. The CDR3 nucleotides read TGTGCCACCAGCAGAGATTTTGCCAGCCAATTACGCGGTAGCCTATACAATGAGCAGTTCTTC. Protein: CATSRDFASQLRGSLYNEQFF.

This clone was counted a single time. CDR3 DNA sequence: TGTGCCAGCAGCGGGGGCGGGGGGTCTCTAGTGAATCAGCCCCAGCATTTT. Encoded protein: CASSGGGGSLVNQPQHF. V and J are TRBV28 and TRBJ1-5, with TRBD1 as a possible D gene (6 bases). CDR1 is MDHEN and CDR2 is SYDVKM in the germline V gene. V lost 6 bases and J lost 4, with 22 bases in between. The CDR3 covers 17 residues.